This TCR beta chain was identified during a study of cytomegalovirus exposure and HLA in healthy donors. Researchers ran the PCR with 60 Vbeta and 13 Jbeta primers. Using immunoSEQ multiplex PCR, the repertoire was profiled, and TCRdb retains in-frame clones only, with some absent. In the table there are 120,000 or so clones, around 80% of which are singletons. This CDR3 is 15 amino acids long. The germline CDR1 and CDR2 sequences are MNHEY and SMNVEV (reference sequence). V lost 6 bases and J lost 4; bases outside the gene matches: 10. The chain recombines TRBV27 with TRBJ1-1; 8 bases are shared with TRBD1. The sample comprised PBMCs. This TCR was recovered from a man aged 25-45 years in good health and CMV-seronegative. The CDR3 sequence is CASRSDRGWGTEAFF. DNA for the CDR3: TGTGCCAGCAGGTCAGACAGGGGCTGGGGCACTGAAGCTTTCTTT.